This record concerns one TCR beta chain sequence. Its antigen is not known. 13 Jbeta primers and 60 Vbeta primers were used for the PCR. Here immunoSEQ multiplex PCR was the method, and the copy in TCRdb shows in-frame clones only, minus some. The sample includes over 150,000 clones, around 77% seen only once; the top ten take less than 3%. This CDR3 has 14 amino acids. The germline CDR1 and CDR2 sequences are SGHTA and FQGTGA. V trimming: 7 bases; J trimming: 5 bases; junction bases outside the gene matches: 7. Healthy people donating bone marrow made up the donors. The sample belongs to a study of cytomegalovirus exposure and HLA in healthy donors. General observations from the study: The study dropped some indistinguishable V segments, TRBV6-2 and TRBV6-3 among them. Information on immune exposure was restricted to one variable (CMV serostatus).

Sample: PBMCs. The J gene is TRBJ2-1, the V gene TRBV7-3; the match to TRBD2 covers 8 bases. The source of this sequence is a woman between 25 and 40 years old in good health and CMV-seronegative. This CDR3 reads CASKREPGDNEQFF. The CDR3 coding sequence is TGTGCCAGCAAGCGGGAGCCGGGTGACAATGAGCAGTTCTTC.